Following are 17 T cell receptor beta chains from one sample sequenced in a study of shared clonotypes between healthy human individuals. Sequenced by immunoSEQ multiplex PCR; TCRdb stores in-frame clones only, minus some. The sample shows 950,000 to 1,100,000 clones, roughly 80% of them seen only once. Sequenced input: memory CD4+ T cells sorted from blood. Subset described: CD45RA-negative fraction. These TCRs come from a man younger than 35 in good health.

The chain couples TRBV7-9 to TRBJ2-3; D could derive from TRBD1 or TRBD2 (5 bases each). Germline lookup yields CDR1 SEHNR and CDR2 FQNEAQ (reference sequence). The V and J ends lost 3 bases and 4 bases respectively, with 8 bases between them. CDR3 length: 13 amino acids. As DNA, the CDR3 is TGTGCCAGCAGCTTGGGGGAAGCAGATACGCAGTATTTT. This translates into CASSLGEADTQYF.

This chain uses TRBV11-2 with TRBJ2-7; D is unresolved. The CDR3 runs 12 residues. The germline V gene encodes CDR1 SGHAT and CDR2 FQNNGV. V lost 1 base to trimming and J lost 7 bases, with 8 bases between them. This CDR3 reads CASSLGAWEQYF. CDR3 nucleotide sequence: TGTGCCAGCAGCTTAGGGGCCTGGGAGCAGTACTTC.

The chain recombines TRBV5-5 with TRBJ1-5, with TRBD1 matching 8 bases. CDR1 is SGHKS and CDR2 is YYEKEE in the germline V gene (reference sequence). The CDR3 consists of 16 residues. V lost 4 bases to trimming and J lost 4 bases; unmatched junction nucleotides: 10. The CDR3 spells CASSRIGTGENQPQHF. The DNA for the CDR3 is TGTGCCAGCAGCCGAATAGGGACAGGAGAAAATCAGCCCCAGCATTTT.

This chain connects TRBV6-5 to TRBJ1-1; D uncertain. This CDR3 contains 14 residues. Trimming cost V 6 bases and J 1 base, with 12 bases left between them. Per germline, CDR1 MNHEY and CDR2 SVGAGI. The CDR3 loop reads CASSSSRWNTEAFF. The CDR3 DNA is TGTGCCAGCAGCTCATCCAGGTGGAACACTGAAGCTTTCTTT.

The chain is built from TRBV30 and TRBJ1-5, with D hard to call. Germline CDR1 reads GTSNPN; CDR2 reads SVGIG (reference sequence). V was pared by 5 bases and J by 0 bases, with 5 bases between. CDR3 length equals 12 residues. DNA of the CDR3: TGTGCCTGGGGCGATAGCAATCAGCCCCAGCATTTT. Translation: CAWGDSNQPQHF.

The chain employs TRBV19 and TRBJ2-2; D is perhaps TRBD1 or TRBD2 (5 bases each). Deletions cut 4 bases from V and 5 bases from J, with 17 bases between. The CDR3 contains 16 residues. Germline-derived CDR1 and CDR2 are LNHDA and SQIVND (reference sequence). The CDR3 is CASSKTSGRRTGELFF. The CDR3 nucleotides read TGTGCCAGTAGTAAGACATCAGGGAGAAGGACCGGGGAGCTGTTTTTT.

This sequence joins TRBV11-2 and TRBJ2-5, with D tentatively TRBD1 or TRBD2 (5 bases each). V shed 3 bases and J shed 5 bases, with 13 bases lying between them. Germline V CDR1 and CDR2: SGHAT, FQNNGV. The CDR3 has 14 amino acids. Written as DNA, the CDR3 is TGTGCCAGCAGCTTTTACTGGGGCGGGGAGACCCAGTACTTC. Its translation: CASSFYWGGETQYF.

This clone was observed a handful of times. V and J are TRBV5-3 and TRBJ1-5; D gene ambiguous. TRBV5-3 is noted as an ORF with a role that remains uncertain. Trimming removed 6 bases from V and 3 bases from J, with 16 bases in between. The CDR3 consists of 15 residues. CDR3 coding DNA: TGTGCCAGAACCCTTTTGAATCACCCCAATCAGCCCCAGCATTTT. Protein product: CARTLLNHPNQPQHF.

The chain combines TRBV5-6 with TRBJ1-5; a possible D gene is TRBD1 (5 bases). CDR1 and CDR2 (germline): SGHDT, YYEEEE. The CDR3 runs to 14 residues. The V end lost 5 bases, the J end lost 0 bases, and 9 bases lay between the germline ends. The CDR3 region has the DNA TGTGCCAGCAGGAAGGGGAGTAGCAATCAGCCCCAGCATTTT. Its protein is CASRKGSSNQPQHF.

V and J are TRBV5-1 and TRBJ2-7; perhaps TRBD1 as D (5 bases). The CDR3 has 14 amino acids. The V gene lost 2 bases and the J gene lost 0 bases, with 9 bases spanning the gap. Germline values: CDR1 SGHRS, CDR2 YFSETQ. CDR3 sequence reads: CASSLGVASYEQYF. The CDR3 nucleotides read TGCGCCAGCAGCTTAGGGGTGGCCTCCTACGAGCAGTACTTC.

The rearrangement links TRBV18 to TRBJ2-1, with D tentatively TRBD2 (5 bases). The V end was cut by 5 bases, the J end by 8 bases, with 16 bases between. The CDR3 is made up of 14 amino acids. Germline V gives CDR1 KGHSH, CDR2 LQKENI. The CDR3 sequence: CASSATPEVHEQFF. CDR3 DNA: TGTGCCAGCTCAGCGACCCCGGAGGTGCATGAGCAGTTCTTC. Full variable domain (missing parts from reference TRBV18 and TRBJ2-1): NAGVMQNPRHLVRRRGQEARLRCSPMKGHSHVYWYRQLPEEGLKFMVYLQKENIIDESGMPKERFSAEFPKEGPSILRIQQVVRGDSAAYFCASSATPEVHEQFFGPGTRLTVL.

Comment on this clone: Other nucleotide sequences in the sample specify the same CDR3. The chain recombines TRBV19 with TRBJ1-5; the D is unclear. Germline CDR1 and CDR2: LNHDA and SQIVND (reference sequence). Deletions cut 1 base from V and 7 bases from J, with 5 bases between. CDR3 length: 12 amino acids. The CDR3 loop reads CASSIGYQPQHF. The DNA for the CDR3 is TGTGCCAGTAGTATAGGATACCAGCCCCAGCATTTT.

In this sample, this clone turned up once. The V call is TRBV19, the J call TRBJ1-1; D may be TRBD1 (6 bases). CDR3 length equals 14 residues. The germline gives CDR1 LNHDA, CDR2 SQIVND (reference sequence). V lost 3 bases to trimming and J lost 8 bases, with 16 bases between them. CDR3 sequence: CASSMGQQGREAFF. CDR3 DNA sequence: TGTGCCAGTAGTATGGGTCAGCAGGGGAGGGAAGCTTTCTTT.

This clone was observed a few times. The J gene is TRBJ1-6, the V gene TRBV30; perhaps TRBD1 as D (6 bases). CDR1 is GTSNPN and CDR2 is SVGIG in the germline V gene (reference sequence). The CDR3 totals 13 residues. Between the trimmed V and J ends, which lost 3 bases and 7 bases, there was a span of 10 bases. In DNA form, the CDR3 reads TGTGCCTGGAGGAGGGGGAGAAATTCACCCCTCCACTTT. It translates to CAWRRGRNSPLHF.

The J gene is TRBJ2-4, the V gene TRBV4-1, with a weak D call TRBD1 (5 bases). V was cut by 1 base and J by 4 bases, with 11 bases left in between. Per the germline V gene, CDR1 is MGHRA and CDR2 is YSYEKL. The CDR3 is 15 amino acids. In DNA, the CDR3 is TGCGCCAGCAGCCAAGCGAGACAGATTAAAAACATTCAGTACTTC. Its translation: CASSQARQIKNIQYF.

This rearrangement joins TRBV19 to TRBJ2-1; 14 bases map to TRBD2. CDR3 size: 17 residues. V was pared by 5 bases and J by 6 bases, with 9 bases of the junction left unmatched. The germline gives CDR1 LNHDA, CDR2 SQIVND (reference sequence). This CDR3 reads CASSLQTSGRGRNEQFF. CDR3 DNA sequence: TGTGCCAGTAGTCTCCAGACTAGCGGGAGGGGTCGCAATGAGCAGTTCTTC.

The chain uses TRBV30 and TRBJ1-2; D ambiguous. Germline V gene data show CDR1 as GTSNPN and CDR2 as SVGIG (reference sequence). V was shortened by 2 bases and J by 4 bases, with 8 bases between the two germline ends. This CDR3 comprises 12 residues. CDR3 sequence reads: CAWSLGPYGYTF. The CDR3 bases are TGTGCCTGGAGTCTCGGACCCTATGGCTACACCTTC.